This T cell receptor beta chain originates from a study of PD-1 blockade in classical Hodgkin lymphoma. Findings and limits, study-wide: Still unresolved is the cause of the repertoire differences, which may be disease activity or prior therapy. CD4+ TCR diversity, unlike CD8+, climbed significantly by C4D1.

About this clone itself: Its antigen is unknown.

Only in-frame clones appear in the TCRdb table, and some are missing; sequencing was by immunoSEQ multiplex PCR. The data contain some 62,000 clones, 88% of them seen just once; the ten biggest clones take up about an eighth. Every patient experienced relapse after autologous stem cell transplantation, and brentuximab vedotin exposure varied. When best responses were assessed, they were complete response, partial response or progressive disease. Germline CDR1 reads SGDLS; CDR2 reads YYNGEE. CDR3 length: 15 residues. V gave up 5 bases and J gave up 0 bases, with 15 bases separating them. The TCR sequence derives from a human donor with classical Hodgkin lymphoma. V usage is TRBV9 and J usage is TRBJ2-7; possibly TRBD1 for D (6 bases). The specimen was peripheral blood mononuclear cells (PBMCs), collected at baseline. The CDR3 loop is CASSPVRDISYEQYF. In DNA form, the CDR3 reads TGTGCCAGCAGTCCCGTTCGGGACATCTCCTACGAGCAGTACTTC.